The 32 T cell receptor beta chains given below trace back to one sample, sequenced in a study of patients and donors after allogeneic stem cell transplantation (dated by TCRdb to 2018 to 2021). The library was prepared using RT-PCR. The sample was run on a NextSeq 550. In TCRdb, the public reads were trimmed at Q25 with fastp and aligned with MiXCR, with productive beta chains retained. Rows with one shared CDR3 protein collapse into an entry with the most common genes and DNA. This sample holds roughly 41,000 distinct CDR3 sequences; under 40% were observed only once. The ten largest make up approximately 75% of the sample. What was sequenced was blood, either unsorted or a sorted T cell fraction (not recorded which). Receptor source: a human donor who was either an allogeneic HSCT recipient or a stem cell or donor lymphocyte infusion donor (not recorded which). It is not recorded whose cells these are; they may come from a transplant donor.

This clonotype appeared a few times. V usage is TRBV6-5 and J usage is TRBJ1-2; D remains unclear. Germline assignment: CDR1 MNHEY and CDR2 SVGAGI. The CDR3 runs 13 residues. The V end was cut by 10 bases, the J end by 4 bases, with 16 bases between. Written as DNA, the CDR3 is TGTGCCACCTCCCCGGAGGAGGGCTATGGCTACACCTTC. This gives the protein CATSPEEGYGYTF.

The chain is built from TRBV7-9 and TRBJ2-3; D not certain. V lost 3 bases and J lost 0, with 7 bases in between. Germline CDR1 is SEHNR and CDR2 is FQNEAQ (reference sequence). The CDR3 loop spans 14 amino acids. Here the CDR3 reads CASSFHGSTDTQYF. DNA for the CDR3: TGTGCCAGCAGCTTCCACGGTAGCACAGATACGCAGTATTTT.

This chain joins TRBV5-1 and TRBJ2-7; TRBD1 matches at 9 bases. J gave up 5 bases and V 0 bases, and 3 bases lay outside the gene matches. Germline loops: CDR1 SGHRS, CDR2 YFSETQ. The CDR3 totals 14 residues. The CDR3 here is CASSLERTGDEQYF. The CDR3 DNA reads TGCGCCAGCAGCTTGGAACGGACAGGGGACGAGCAGTACTTC.

In its sample, this clonotype was seen many times. V is TRBV7-9 and J is TRBJ2-5; D might be TRBD1 (6 bases). The CDR3 runs 15 residues. V lost 5 bases to trimming and J lost 4 bases, with 17 bases between them. Germline CDR1 reads SEHNR; CDR2 reads FQNEAQ (reference sequence). CDR3 nucleotide sequence: TGTGCCAGCAGCCCTACTGGACTCAGGGGAGAGACCCAGTACTTC. This gives the protein CASSPTGLRGETQYF.

This clonotype has only a few counts. The genes are TRBV7-2 and TRBJ1-4; 10 bases line up with TRBD1. Germline CDR1 SGHTA, CDR2 FQGNSA. This CDR3 has 14 residues. V dropped 4 bases and J dropped 5; count of bases not matched to a gene: 1. DNA for the CDR3: TGTGCCAGCAGCTCGGACAGGGGGAATGAAAAACTGTTTTTT. It codes for CASSSDRGNEKLFF.

The genes are TRBV5-1 and TRBJ2-1; possible D gene TRBD2, 5 bases. Trimming left V 0 bases short and J 3 bases short, with 19 bases between. This CDR3 region has 18 residues. Looked up from germline, CDR1 is SGHRS and CDR2 is YFSETQ. CDR3: CASSLGGWTVKNYNEQFF. The CDR3 DNA sequence: TGCGCCAGCAGCTTGGGGGGATGGACTGTTAAGAACTACAATGAGCAGTTCTTC.

This clonotype showed up just a few times. The V call is TRBV12-3 or TRBV12-4, the J call TRBJ1-3; TRBD1 might be the D (6 bases). The CDR3 consists of 15 residues. The V gene lost 5 bases and the J gene lost 7 bases, with 18 bases spanning the gap. In nucleotides, the CDR3 is TGTGCCAGCAGTCCACCGACAGGAACGGGGAACACCATATATTTT. Its protein is CASSPPTGTGNTIYF.

Only a few counts were recorded for this clonotype. The chain recombines TRBV28 with TRBJ2-5; 7 positions match TRBD1. The germline CDR1 and CDR2 sequences are MDHEN and SYDVKM. The CDR3 contains 14 residues. V lost 11 bases and J lost 2; bases outside the gene matches: 11. The CDR3 sequence: CAAERGGRQETQYF. The CDR3 DNA is TGTGCCGCGGAACGAGGGGGCCGACAAGAGACCCAGTACTTC.

The rearrangement joins TRBV12-3 or TRBV12-4 to TRBJ1-5; D call uncertain. The CDR3 consists of 18 residues. The V and J ends lost 6 bases and 1 base respectively, with 22 bases between them. CDR3 sequence (DNA): TGTGCCAGCAGCCGTCTTGATCTGTCTATAAGGAGCAATCAGCCCCAGCATTTT. This codes for CASSRLDLSIRSNQPQHF.

The genes are TRBV20-1 and TRBJ2-2; 9 bases line up with TRBD2. Germline values: CDR1 DFQATT, CDR2 SNEGSKA (reference sequence). The CDR3 is 14 residues long. V gave up 5 bases and J gave up 5 bases; unmatched junction bases: 6. The chain's CDR3 is CSAYDSGRTGELFF. The CDR3 DNA sequence: TGCAGTGCTTATGATAGCGGGAGAACCGGGGAGCTGTTTTTT.

The table lists this clonotype with a few counts. V and J are TRBV29-1 and TRBJ1-3, with 8 bases identical to TRBD1. The CDR3 loop spans 14 amino acids. Germline CDR1 is SQVTM and CDR2 is ANQGSEA. Trimming took 4 bases from V and 1 from J; bases not matched to a gene: 3. The CDR3 protein is CSVGTGRSGNTIYF. CDR3 nucleotide sequence: TGCAGCGTTGGGACAGGGCGATCTGGAAACACCATATATTTT.

The CDR3 DNA is TGTGCCAGCAGTTCAGGGGGGGAGCCACCCCAGCATTTT. Protein product: CASSSGGEPPQHF. The V gene is TRBV28, the J gene TRBJ1-5; TRBD1 matches 7 bases. Germline loops: CDR1 MDHEN, CDR2 SYDVKM. The V segment lost 4 bases and the J segment 10 bases; nucleotides outside the gene matches: 7. CDR3 length equals 13 residues.

This chain links TRBV29-1 with TRBJ2-2; TRBD2 aligns across 10 bases. The V gene end was trimmed by 1 base and the J gene end by 5 bases; junction bases not matched to a gene: 4. The germline CDR1 and CDR2 sequences are SQVTM and ANQGSEA. This CDR3 contains 15 residues. This CDR3 is CSVEVASGRTGELFF. DNA for the CDR3: TGCAGCGTTGAAGTGGCTAGCGGGAGAACCGGGGAGCTGTTTTTT.

This chain uses TRBV25-1 with TRBJ2-1, with 9 bases that match TRBD2. CDR1 is MGHDK and CDR2 is SYGVNS in the germline V gene. The trim removed 1 base at V and 5 bases at J, leaving 6 bases unmatched. This CDR3 contains 16 residues. In DNA form, the CDR3 reads TGTGCCAGCAGTGAATTGAGCGGGAGGTGGGACAATGAGCAGTTCTTC. Translating it yields CASSELSGRWDNEQFF.

This chain connects TRBV4-2 to TRBJ2-3; 10 nucleotides line up with TRBD2. The J segment lost 2 bases and the V segment lost 0 bases, leaving 2 bases of the junction unmatched. The V gene's germline CDR1 is LGHNA and CDR2 YNFKEQ. The CDR3 contains 16 residues. CDR3 amino acids: CASSQESGRATDTQYF. As DNA, the CDR3 is TGTGCCAGCAGCCAAGAGAGCGGGAGGGCCACAGATACGCAGTATTTT.

This clonotype was picked up a small number of times. The rearrangement links TRBV28 to TRBJ2-1; D unresolved. The germline V gene has CDR1 MDHEN and CDR2 SYDVKM. There are 15 residues in the CDR3. V was pared by 4 bases and J by 5 bases, with 15 bases between. The CDR3 reads CASSSLGELNNEQFF. The CDR3 DNA reads as TGTGCCAGCAGTTCTTTGGGCGAACTTAACAATGAGCAGTTCTTC. Supplemented by reference TRBV28 and TRBJ2-1, the full variable domain reads DVKVTQSSRYLVKRTGEKVFLECVQDMDHENMFWYRQDPGLGLRLIYFSYDVKMKEKGDIPEGYSVSREKKERFSLILESASTNQTSMYLCASSSLGELNNEQFFGPGTRLTVL.

There are a few counts of this clonotype. V gene TRBV7-3 combines with J gene TRBJ2-5, with D maybe TRBD2 (5 bases). The ends were cut back, 1 base at V and 2 bases at J, with 11 bases in the middle. Germline lookup yields CDR1 SGHTA and CDR2 FQGTGA. The CDR3 is 15 residues long. This chain's CDR3 is CASSLIQRLQETQYF. The CDR3 DNA sequence: TGTGCCAGCAGCTTAATCCAGCGGTTGCAAGAGACCCAGTACTTC.

The chain combines TRBV7-2 with TRBJ1-2; perhaps TRBD1 as D (5 bases). V was cut by 8 bases and J by 6 bases, with 10 bases left in between. Germline values: CDR1 SGHTA, CDR2 FQGNSA. This CDR3 is 11 amino acids long. CDR3 in DNA: TGTGCCAGCGGGCAGGGACATGGCTACACCTTC. Translation: CASGQGHGYTF.

This clonotype occurred a few times. This chain connects TRBV5-1 to TRBJ1-5, with D perhaps TRBD1 (6 bases). Germline V CDR1 and CDR2: SGHRS, YFSETQ. The germline V and J ends were trimmed by 0 bases and 3 bases, with 13 bases remaining between them. The CDR3 is 16 residues long. The CDR3 DNA reads as TGCGCCAGCAGCTTGGGTGGGCAGGGGCCCAATCAGCCCCAGCATTTT. It specifies CASSLGGQGPNQPQHF.

The gene calls are TRBV12-3 or TRBV12-4 and TRBJ1-6, with D hard to call. V was shortened by 5 bases and J by 4 bases, with 15 bases between the two germline ends. CDR3 length: 16 amino acids. This CDR3 reads CASSLRALSYNSPLHF. As DNA, the CDR3 is TGTGCCAGCAGTCTCCGGGCCCTCTCTTATAATTCACCCCTCCACTTT.

This clonotype has a handful of counts. This chain joins TRBV20-1 and TRBJ1-2; the D is unclear. This CDR3 has 14 amino acids. From germline, CDR1 is DFQATT and CDR2 SNEGSKA (reference sequence). Between the trimmed V and J ends, which lost 3 bases and 5 bases, there was a span of 16 bases. The CDR3 DNA sequence: TGCAGTGCTAGTCATGGGAAGAGAGGGTATGGCTACACCTTC. Amino acids: CSASHGKRGYGYTF.

The V call is TRBV5-1, the J call TRBJ2-2; D is unclear. Trimming cost V 0 bases and J 3 bases, with 9 bases left between them. CDR3 length: 15 amino acids. Germline V gives CDR1 SGHRS, CDR2 YFSETQ. CDR3 residues: CASSLGSRDTGELFF. Written as DNA, the CDR3 is TGCGCCAGCAGCTTGGGTAGCCGGGACACCGGGGAGCTGTTTTTT.

On this clonotype itself: One end of the junction does not line up with germline, which may come from a read error. This chain joins TRBV7-8 and TRBJ2-5; D unresolved. The CDR3 loop spans 10 amino acids. Germline CDR1 is SGHVS and CDR2 is FQNEAQ. In DNA form, the CDR3 reads TGTGCCAGCAGCTTATCTGGCGGCGGATTC. This codes for CASSLSGGGF.

This clonotype was counted many times. V is TRBV20-1 and J is TRBJ2-1, with 14 bases aligning to TRBD2. In germline, CDR1 is DFQATT, CDR2 SNEGSKA (reference sequence). The J segment lost 12 bases and the V segment lost 4 bases, leaving 11 bases of the junction unmatched. CDR3 size: 15 residues. The DNA for the CDR3 is TGCAGTGCTATTCAATCGGGACTAGCGGGAGTGGGGCAGTTCTTC. Its protein is CSAIQSGLAGVGQFF.

The chain recombines TRBV29-1 with TRBJ1-1, with a tentative D call TRBD1 (5 bases). Germline values: CDR1 SQVTM, CDR2 ANQGSEA. The CDR3 covers 16 residues. V was clipped by 0 bases and J by 5 bases, with 19 bases between them. CDR3 sequence (DNA): TGCAGCGTTGAAGATCTACGGTGGGGGGGAGAAACTGAAGCTTTCTTT. Amino acid sequence: CSVEDLRWGGETEAFF.

The chain carries TRBV27 and TRBJ2-3, with D perhaps matching TRBD2 (5 bases). V lost 4 bases, J lost 2 bases, and 10 bases lay in between. The CDR3 runs to 14 residues. Germline V gene data show CDR1 as MNHEY and CDR2 as SMNVEV (reference sequence). The CDR3 region is CASSSTRDTDTQYF. The CDR3 region has the DNA TGTGCCAGCAGTTCCACTAGAGACACAGATACGCAGTATTTT.

This clonotype has more than one count but fewer than ten. V gene TRBV20-1 combines with J gene TRBJ2-7; 7 bases are shared with TRBD1. Germline-derived CDR1 and CDR2 are DFQATT and SNEGSKA (reference sequence). CDR3 length equals 13 residues. J gave up 1 base and V 2 bases, and 2 bases lay outside the gene matches. CDR3 sequence reads: CSARRTGSYEQYF. For the CDR3, the DNA is TGCAGTGCTAGACGGACAGGTTCCTACGAGCAGTACTTC.

This clonotype turned up a few times. The genes are TRBV19 and TRBJ1-5, with D maybe TRBD1 (5 bases). The CDR3 sequence is 15 residues long. Germline-derived CDR1 and CDR2 are LNHDA and SQIVND (reference sequence). V was trimmed by 0 bases and J by 5 bases, leaving 11 bases between them. Here the CDR3 reads CASSIDWRGDQPQHF. The CDR3 DNA follows: TGTGCCAGTAGTATAGATTGGAGGGGTGATCAGCCCCAGCATTTT.

This clonotype has just a few counts. V is TRBV25-1 and J is TRBJ2-5; possible D gene TRBD1, 5 bases. The CDR3 has 13 amino acids. The V end lost 3 bases, the J end lost 5 bases, and 10 bases lay between the germline ends. Germline V CDR1 and CDR2: MGHDK, SYGVNS. CDR3 sequence: CASSEAPGETQYF. For the CDR3, the DNA is TGTGCCAGCAGTGAGGCCCCAGGGGAGACCCAGTACTTC. The full variable domain, its missing parts supplied by reference TRBV25-1 and TRBJ2-5, is EADIYQTPRYLVIGTGKKITLECSQTMGHDKMYWYQQDPGMELHLIHYSYGVNSTEKGDLSSESTVSRIRTEHFPLTLESARPSHTSQYLCASSEAPGETQYFGPGTRLLVL.

The V and J genes are TRBV5-1 and TRBJ2-1; D is undetermined. This CDR3 comprises 17 residues. V gave up 1 base and J gave up 5 bases, with 19 bases separating them. Germline lookup yields CDR1 SGHRS and CDR2 YFSETQ. DNA of the CDR3: TGCGCCAGCAGCTTGAATCCGCTAGTTTCTGTTGACAATGAGCAGTTCTTC. It codes for CASSLNPLVSVDNEQFF.

This clonotype has a handful of counts. The V and J genes are TRBV7-9 and TRBJ1-1; maybe TRBD1 (5 bases). The V and J ends lost 5 bases and 1 base respectively, with 17 bases between them. Germline CDR1 reads SEHNR; CDR2 reads FQNEAQ (reference sequence). This CDR3 is built from 16 residues. CDR3 DNA: TGTGCCAGCAGCCCTACTAGGGGACGAAGGAACACTGAAGCTTTCTTT. It codes for CASSPTRGRRNTEAFF.

The CDR3 loop reads CASSQGARPTQYF. CDR3 coding DNA: TGTGCCAGCAGCCAGGGGGCTAGGCCGACCCAGTACTTC. The chain links TRBV14 to TRBJ2-5; possibly TRBD1 for D (6 bases). Germline loops: CDR1 SGHDN, CDR2 FVKESK. The CDR3 totals 13 residues. Trimming shortened V by 3 bases and J by 7 bases, and 12 bases separated the two germline ends. Together with reference TRBV14 and TRBJ2-5, the CDR3 gives the full variable domain: EAGVTQFPSHSVIEKGQTVTLRCDPISGHDNLYWYRRVMGKEIKFLLHFVKESKQDESGMPNNRFLAERTGGTYSTLKVQPAELEDSGVYFCASSQGARPTQYFGPGTRLLVL.